This TCR beta chain was recovered during a study of cytomegalovirus exposure and HLA in healthy donors. Study-wide context: Both the approximately 120 validation repertoires and the roughly 700 first-cohort repertoires used the same platform, as reported by a later analysis.

Findings and limits, study-wide: Cytomegalovirus status was reportedly diagnosed by the classifier with high specificity and sensitivity. The study flagged roughly 150 TCR beta chains as cytomegalovirus-associated.

This clone showed up just a few times. No antigen is known for it. The repertoire was sequenced with immunoSEQ multiplex PCR; TCRdb's copy has only in-frame clones and lacks some. The sample consists of under 250,000 clones, around 87% of them appearing once. Germline CDR1 SNHLY, CDR2 FYNNEI. V was shortened by 7 bases and J by 0 bases, with 12 bases between the two germline ends. The CDR3 sequence is 14 residues long. The receptor comes from a woman younger than 30 in good health and CMV-seropositive. Sequencing was carried out using PBMCs. This rearrangement joins TRBV2 to TRBJ1-1; D not resolved. This CDR3 is CASTVGSLNTEAFF. The CDR3 DNA sequence: TGTGCCAGCACGGTGGGCAGCTTGAACACTGAAGCTTTCTTT.